Sequencing of this TCR beta chain was carried out in a study of shared clonotypes between healthy human individuals. Study outcomes and limitations: Generation of non-shared clonotypes was less probable than generation of clonotypes shared by all four donors.

Assay execution proceeded at the deep level. Sorted subsets were amplified in replicate PCRs using 200 to 250 ng DNA, some 31,000 T cell genomes. Clones were sequenced by immunoSEQ multiplex PCR, and TCRdb holds only the in-frame ones, with some missing. The sample contains about 700,000 clones, over 65% of which appear only once. To note about this clone: No antigen is known for it.

V dropped 6 bases and J dropped 4 bases, with 11 bases sitting between them. CDR1 LNHDA and CDR2 SQIVND come from the germline V gene (reference sequence). The CDR3 totals 13 residues. The TCR comes from a woman aged 25 to 39 in good health. The sample comprised memory CD4+ T cells sorted from blood. Subset in this sample: CD45RA-negative fraction. The rearrangement joins TRBV19 to TRBJ2-3, with D maybe TRBD1 (6 bases). The CDR3 reads CASSRGRADTQYF. CDR3 in DNA: TGTGCCAGTAGCAGGGGCCGGGCAGATACGCAGTATTTT. The full variable domain, rest sourced from reference TRBV19 and TRBJ2-3, is DGGITQSPKYLFRKEGQNVTLSCEQNLNHDAMYWYRQDPGQGLRLIYYSQIVNDFQKGDIAEGYSVSREKKESFPLTVTSAQKNPTAFYLCASSRGRADTQYFGPGTRLTVL.